What follows is one T cell receptor beta chain and its context. This specimen belongs to a study of cytomegalovirus exposure and HLA in healthy donors. PCR was performed using 60 Vbeta and 13 Jbeta primers. Produced via immunoSEQ multiplex PCR; TCRdb's table is partial and in-frame only. The sample lists 150,000 to 200,000 clones, over 60% occurring once. CDR3 length: 17 residues. V dropped 4 bases and J dropped 7; count of bases not matched to a gene: 14. Germline lookup yields CDR1 ENHRY and CDR2 SYGVKD. The TCR was taken from a middle-aged woman in good health and CMV-seronegative. The chain links TRBV10-3 to TRBJ1-2, with 11 bases identical to TRBD1. Sequences were obtained from PBMCs. For the CDR3, the DNA is TGTGCCATCAGTGGCACCGGGACAGGGGGATTCAATGGTGGCTACACCTTC. Translated, it gives CAISGTGTGGFNGGYTF.